This section outlines one T cell receptor (beta chain) sequence together with its context. Its antigen is currently unknown. This entry belongs to a study of shared clonotypes between healthy human individuals. Broader study findings: The study found lower generation probabilities in non-shared clonotypes than in those shared by all four donors.

Some clones are missing from TCRdb's copy, which holds only in-frame ones; the method was immunoSEQ multiplex PCR. The table has about 1.5 million clones, nearly 99% seen once. Healthy adults negative for HIV, lacking recent acute infections or vaccinations, served as donors. Trimming pared 4 bases from V and 6 bases from J, leaving 18 bases between. The CDR3 length is 15 residues. From germline, CDR1 is SGHDN and CDR2 FVKESK. The J gene is TRBJ1-2, the V gene TRBV14, with D maybe TRBD1 (5 bases). The sequence came from a man in his thirties or forties in good health. Sequencing used naive CD4+ T cells sorted from blood. Subset noted: CD45RA+ positively selected. The CDR3 spells CASSPFQGLDHGYTF. CDR3 DNA sequence: TGTGCCAGCAGCCCCTTTCAGGGATTGGACCATGGCTACACCTTC.